Listed below are T cell receptor beta chains from one sample, sequenced in a study. TCRdb re-called the RT-PCR reads with MiXCR, one entry per CDR3 protein. Of more than 550,000 distinct CDR3 sequences listed, 13% to 15% are singletons. The sequencing sample was made of memory CD4+ T cells from blood. These receptors all stem from a female donor in good health, serving as a healthy control. Each CDR3 is given with its conserved first and last residue. The order of the fields is J gene, clone size, D gene, V gene, CDR3 protein, CDR3 DNA. A D gene is named only where the DNA matches it firmly. Rows give clone size only sometimes, using once, few, many, or a class for an expanded clone.

J: TRBJ2-7
size: -
D: TRBD2
V: TRBV27
CDR3: CASRVFGLAGVGDEQYF
DNA: TGTGCCAGCAGGGTTTTCGGGCTAGCGGGAGTCGGGGACGAGCAGTACTTC

J: TRBJ1-1
size: -
D: -
V: TRBV10-3
CDR3: CAIRLRSSLVEAFF
DNA: TGTGCCATCAGGCTTCGCTCGTCCCTCGTAGAAGCTTTCTTT

J: TRBJ2-7
size: -
D: -
V: TRBV6-5
CDR3: CASSAVGYEQYF
DNA: TGTGCCAGCAGTGCTGTGGGCTACGAGCAGTACTTC

J: TRBJ2-5
size: few
D: -
V: TRBV5-6
CDR3: CASSLGPLGETQYF
DNA: TGTGCCAGCAGCTTGGGACCCTTAGGGGAGACCCAGTACTTC

J: TRBJ2-1
size: -
D: -
V: TRBV27
CDR3: CASSTPNHNEQFF
DNA: TGTGCCAGCAGCACCCCGAACCACAATGAGCAGTTCTTC

J: TRBJ2-3
size: few
D: -
V: TRBV4-2
CDR3: CASSQDNGPTDTQYF
DNA: TGTGCCAGCAGCCAAGATAACGGACCCACAGATACGCAGTATTTT

J: TRBJ2-1
size: few
D: TRBD2
V: TRBV28
CDR3: CASIRERDYYNEQFF
DNA: TGTGCCAGCATTCGAGAGCGGGATTACTACAATGAGCAGTTCTTC

J: TRBJ2-3
size: few
D: TRBD2
V: TRBV18
CDR3: CASSRLAGDTDTQYF
DNA: TGTGCCAGCTCACGACTAGCGGGAGACACAGATACGCAGTATTTT

J: TRBJ1-5
size: -
D: -
V: TRBV20-1
CDR3: CSVRGALHQPQHF
DNA: TGCAGTGTTAGGGGGGCCCTCCACCAGCCCCAGCATTTT

J: TRBJ1-1
size: -
D: -
V: TRBV6-1
CDR3: CASSEQGTDTEAFF
DNA: TGTGCCAGCAGTGAGCAGGGGACCGACACTGAAGCTTTCTTT

J: TRBJ1-1
size: few
D: -
V: TRBV12-3/TRBV12-4
CDR3: CASSLSRSGREAFF
DNA: TGTGCCAGCAGTTTAAGTCGGTCGGGGCGTGAAGCTTTCTTT

J: TRBJ1-1
size: few
D: -
V: TRBV6-2/TRBV6-3
CDR3: CASSLSGRGNTEAFF
DNA: TGTGCCAGCAGTTTGTCCGGCAGGGGGAACACTGAAGCTTTCTTT

J: TRBJ1-1
size: few
D: -
V: TRBV5-1
CDR3: CASSFLTGFADTEAFF
DNA: TGCGCCAGCAGCTTCCTAACAGGGTTTGCGGACACTGAAGCTTTCTTT

J: TRBJ1-5
size: few
D: -
V: TRBV7-2
CDR3: CASSSPGLHQPQHF
DNA: TGTGCCAGCAGCTCACCGGGACTCCATCAGCCCCAGCATTTT

J: TRBJ1-2
size: -
D: -
V: TRBV7-9
CDR3: CASSLAMSSNYGYTF
DNA: TGTGCCAGCAGCTTAGCGATGTCGAGTAACTATGGCTACACCTTC

J: TRBJ1-2
size: few
D: -
V: TRBV5-5
CDR3: CASSLRGNGYTF
DNA: TGTGCCAGCAGCCTCAGGGGCAATGGCTACACCTTC

J: TRBJ2-5
size: few
D: -
V: TRBV5-1
CDR3: CASSPSRISEETQYF
DNA: TGCGCCAGCAGCCCCTCTCGGATTAGCGAGGAGACCCAGTACTTC

J: TRBJ2-7
size: many
D: TRBD1
V: TRBV5-1
CDR3: CASSLGQGNIYEQYF
DNA: TGCGCCAGCAGCTTGGGACAGGGGAACATCTACGAGCAGTACTTC

J: TRBJ2-2
size: many
D: -
V: TRBV5-1
CDR3: CASSLAGREDGELFF
DNA: TGCGCCAGCAGCTTGGCGGGTCGGGAAGACGGGGAGCTGTTTTTT

J: TRBJ2-7
size: -
D: TRBD1
V: TRBV7-2
CDR3: CASSPQGAGTGSEQYF
DNA: TGTGCCAGCAGCCCTCAGGGGGCCGGGACAGGGAGCGAGCAGTACTTC

J: TRBJ1-1
size: -
D: -
V: TRBV20-1
CDR3: CSARVVDRGRTGFGNTEAFF
DNA: TGCAGTGCTAGAGTAGTCGATCGAGGGCGGACGGGATTCGGGAACACTGAAGCTTTCTTT

J: TRBJ2-5
size: many
D: -
V: TRBV4-3
CDR3: CASSQEWYGGDQETQYF
DNA: TGCGCCAGCAGCCAAGAATGGTATGGCGGCGACCAAGAGACCCAGTACTTC

J: TRBJ1-2
size: many
D: -
V: TRBV7-2
CDR3: CASSLGGVADYGYTF
DNA: TGTGCCAGCAGCTTAGGGGGTGTTGCCGACTATGGCTACACCTTC

J: TRBJ2-1
size: many
D: TRBD2
V: TRBV27
CDR3: CASSSAGTGGSYEQFF
DNA: TGTGCCAGCAGTTCCGCGGGCACGGGCGGGAGTTATGAGCAGTTCTTC

J: TRBJ2-7
size: few
D: TRBD2
V: TRBV10-3
CDR3: CAISASGGSYEQYF
DNA: TGTGCCATCAGTGCTAGCGGGGGCTCCTACGAGCAGTACTTC

J: TRBJ2-3
size: few
D: -
V: TRBV5-4
CDR3: CASSASEGTQYF
DNA: TGTGCCAGCAGCGCTAGCGAAGGTACGCAGTATTTT

J: TRBJ2-1
size: -
D: TRBD2
V: TRBV27
CDR3: CASSLSGLAGPGDWNEQFF
DNA: TGTGCCAGCAGTTTGTCCGGACTAGCGGGACCGGGGGATTGGAATGAGCAGTTCTTC

J: TRBJ2-4
size: -
D: TRBD2
V: TRBV12-3/TRBV12-4
CDR3: CASSFSPTSGVGNIQYF
DNA: TGTGCCAGCAGTTTCTCCCCGACTAGCGGAGTGGGGAACATTCAGTACTTC

J: TRBJ1-1
size: -
D: -
V: TRBV6-1
CDR3: CASRAQGDTEAFF
DNA: TGTGCCAGCCGTGCACAGGGAGACACTGAAGCTTTCTTT

J: TRBJ1-1
size: -
D: -
V: TRBV5-1
CDR3: CASSSDSLRTEAFF
DNA: TGCGCCAGCAGCTCGGACAGTTTGCGAACTGAAGCTTTCTTT

J: TRBJ1-3
size: -
D: -
V: TRBV29-1
CDR3: CSARGGGNTIYF
DNA: TGCAGCGCGAGGGGGGGCGGAAACACCATATATTTT

J: TRBJ2-3
size: -
D: TRBD2
V: TRBV30
CDR3: CAGLLAGALTGTGTQYF
DNA: TGTGCCGGACTACTAGCGGGAGCCTTAACAGGGACGGGTACGCAGTATTTT

J: TRBJ2-1
size: few
D: TRBD2
V: TRBV5-1
CDR3: CASSYGLGAPDEQFF
DNA: TGCGCCAGCAGTTATGGACTAGGGGCCCCCGATGAGCAGTTCTTC

J: TRBJ2-1
size: -
D: TRBD1
V: TRBV24-1
CDR3: CATSDPPGGFRNEQFF
DNA: TGTGCCACCAGTGACCCTCCAGGGGGCTTTCGCAATGAGCAGTTCTTC

J: TRBJ2-7
size: many
D: TRBD1
V: TRBV5-6
CDR3: CASSAGQGAIQYF
DNA: TGTGCCAGCAGCGCGGGACAGGGGGCGATTCAGTACTTC

J: TRBJ1-5
size: many
D: TRBD1
V: TRBV7-9
CDR3: CASSRTGNQPQHF
DNA: TGTGCCAGCAGTCGGACAGGGAATCAGCCCCAGCATTTT

J: TRBJ2-3
size: -
D: TRBD2
V: TRBV5-5
CDR3: CASSSDRAGGFVAQQYF
DNA: TGTGCCAGCAGCTCCGACCGAGCGGGAGGGTTCGTAGCTCAGCAGTATTTT

J: TRBJ1-5
size: few
D: -
V: TRBV11-2
CDR3: CASSLQSGSHQPQHF
DNA: TGTGCCAGCAGCTTACAATCAGGGTCCCACCAGCCCCAGCATTTT

J: TRBJ2-7
size: many
D: TRBD1
V: TRBV10-3
CDR3: CAISRDRDNEQYF
DNA: TGTGCCATCAGCCGGGACAGGGACAACGAGCAGTACTTC

J: TRBJ1-5
size: many
D: -
V: TRBV20-1
CDR3: CSASLGAFLDQPQHF
DNA: TGCAGTGCTAGTTTGGGGGCTTTCTTAGATCAGCCCCAGCATTTT

J: TRBJ2-2
size: -
D: -
V: TRBV5-1
CDR3: CASSNRVDGELFF
DNA: TGCGCCAGCAGTAATAGGGTGGACGGGGAGCTGTTTTTT

J: TRBJ1-2
size: many
D: -
V: TRBV20-1
CDR3: CSARLQRDYGYTF
DNA: TGCAGTGCTAGACTCCAACGGGACTATGGCTACACCTTC